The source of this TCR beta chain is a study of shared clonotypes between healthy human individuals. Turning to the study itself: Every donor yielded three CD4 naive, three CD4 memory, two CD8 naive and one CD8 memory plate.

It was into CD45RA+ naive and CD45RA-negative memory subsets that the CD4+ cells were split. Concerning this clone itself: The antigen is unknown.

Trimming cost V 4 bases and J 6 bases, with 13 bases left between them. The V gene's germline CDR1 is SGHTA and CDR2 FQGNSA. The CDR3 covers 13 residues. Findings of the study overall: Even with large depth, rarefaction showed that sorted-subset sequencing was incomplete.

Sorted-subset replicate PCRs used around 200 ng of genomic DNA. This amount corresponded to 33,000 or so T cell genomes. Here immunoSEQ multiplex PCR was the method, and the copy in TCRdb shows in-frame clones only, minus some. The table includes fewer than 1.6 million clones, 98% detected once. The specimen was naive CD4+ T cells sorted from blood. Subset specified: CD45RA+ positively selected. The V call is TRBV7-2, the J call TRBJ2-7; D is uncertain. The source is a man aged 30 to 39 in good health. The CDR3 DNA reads TGTGCCAGCAGCTCGGCGAGCAGAGGCGAGCAGTACTTC. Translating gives CASSSASRGEQYF.